This T cell receptor beta chain was sequenced for a study of neurological immune-mediated disorders. Study-wide results and limits: The most TCR clonal expansion was seen in HTLV-1-associated myelopathy, whereas the least was seen in multiple sclerosis, below the level in healthy controls.

Synthesis of cDNA was performed by 5'RACE using 10-nucleotide random UMIs. Sequencing runs each generated in excess of 160 million TCR-beta sequences derived from 15-18 subjects. TCRdb recomputed calls from the 5' RACE reads with MiXCR, one row per CDR3 protein. The table has 50,000 or so distinct CDR3 sequences, around a tenth seen once. As concerns this clonotype: Its cognate antigen is unknown.

Preparation of the unsorted libraries drew on 2 million PBMCs stored at -80 C. Per germline, CDR1 MNHNS and CDR2 SASEGT. The length of the CDR3 is 15 residues. V lost 2 bases and J lost 2, with 11 bases in between. The material sequenced was PBMCs. The V call is TRBV6-1, the J call TRBJ2-3, with D possibly matching TRBD1 (5 bases). The receptor was derived from a woman in her 40s with HTLV-1-associated myelopathy (HAM/TSP). The CDR3 nucleotides are TGTGCCAGCAGTGAATTTGTACAGGTCACAGATACGCAGTATTTT. Protein: CASSEFVQVTDTQYF.